The rows below give T cell receptor beta chains drawn from one sample of a study of identical twins. TCRdb independently ran MiXCR on the 5' RACE reads; one entry per CDR3 protein. The sample consists of fewer than 650,000 distinct CDR3 sequences, 9.6% of them appearing once. The same sample was also studied in work on yellow fever vaccine responses in identical twins.

Specimen: PBMCs. These receptors all stem from a woman aged 18-29 years in good health. CDR3s include the opening cysteine and the closing phenylalanine or tryptophan. Fields, in order: clone size, V gene, CDR3 length, J gene, D gene, CDR3 protein, CDR3 DNA. A D gene is named only where the DNA matches it firmly. Size is omitted from some rows. Given values are once, few, many or a class for expanded clones.

size: NA; V: TRBV19; length: 14; J: TRBJ2-7; D: NA; CDR3: CASSVNAWGSEQYF; DNA: TGTGCCAGTAGTGTGAACGCCTGGGGGAGCGAGCAGTACTTC
size: many; V: TRBV29-1; length: 13; J: TRBJ1-2; D: NA; CDR3: CSVRGEPNYGYTF; DNA: TGCAGCGTTCGAGGAGAGCCTAACTATGGCTACACCTTC
size: NA; V: TRBV20-1; length: 13; J: TRBJ1-6; D: NA; CDR3: CSALTGYNSPLHF; DNA: TGCAGTGCGCTGACAGGTTATAATTCACCCCTCCACTTT
size: few; V: TRBV25-1; length: 15; J: TRBJ2-1; D: TRBD1; CDR3: CASSTGQRLYNEQFF; DNA: TGTGCCAGCAGTACGGGACAGAGACTTTACAATGAGCAGTTCTTC
size: NA; V: TRBV7-2; length: 14; J: TRBJ1-2; D: NA; CDR3: CASSLEGKRYGYTF; DNA: TGTGCCAGCAGCTTAGAAGGCAAACGCTATGGCTACACCTTC
size: many; V: TRBV4-3; length: 14; J: TRBJ2-1; D: NA; CDR3: CASSQSFGLTGQFF; DNA: TGCGCCAGCAGCCAATCCTTTGGCCTCACGGGGCAGTTCTTC
size: NA; V: TRBV6-2/TRBV6-3; length: 14; J: TRBJ2-7; D: TRBD1; CDR3: CASSYQGETYEQYF; DNA: TGTGCCAGCAGTTACCAGGGGGAGACCTACGAGCAGTACTTC
size: few; V: TRBV4-3; length: 16; J: TRBJ2-1; D: NA; CDR3: CASSQEGSGPYNEQFF; DNA: TGCGCCAGCAGCCAAGAAGGTAGCGGTCCCTACAATGAGCAGTTCTTC
size: many; V: TRBV5-1; length: 12; J: TRBJ2-1; D: NA; CDR3: CASSLAANEQFF; DNA: TGCGCCAGCAGCTTGGCTGCGAATGAGCAGTTCTTC
size: NA; V: TRBV4-2; length: 15; J: TRBJ2-1; D: TRBD2; CDR3: CASSGGTSGNNEQFF; DNA: TGTGCCAGCAGCGGGGGGACTAGCGGAAACAATGAGCAGTTCTTC
size: many; V: TRBV6-4; length: 14; J: TRBJ2-2; D: NA; CDR3: CASSATRNTGELFF; DNA: TGTGCCAGCAGCGCGACACGGAACACCGGGGAGCTGTTTTTT
size: many; V: TRBV7-2; length: 15; J: TRBJ2-7; D: TRBD2; CDR3: CASNLGLAGADEQYF; DNA: TGTGCCAGCAACTTGGGGCTAGCGGGAGCTGACGAGCAGTACTTC
size: many; V: TRBV5-1; length: 16; J: TRBJ2-7; D: NA; CDR3: CASSWDLGYPSYEQYF; DNA: TGCGCCAGCAGCTGGGATCTGGGATACCCTTCCTACGAGCAGTACTTC
size: few; V: TRBV9; length: 13; J: TRBJ2-1; D: NA; CDR3: CASSRDWTNEQFF; DNA: TGTGCCAGCAGCCGGGACTGGACAAATGAGCAGTTCTTC
size: few; V: TRBV4-1; length: 13; J: TRBJ1-2; D: NA; CDR3: CASSQGWGAGYTF; DNA: TGCGCCAGCAGCCAAGGGTGGGGAGCTGGCTACACCTTC
size: NA; V: TRBV7-6; length: 15; J: TRBJ2-5; D: NA; CDR3: CASSPPGLERSPQYF; DNA: TGTGCCAGCAGCCCCCCGGGACTGGAGAGGTCTCCCCAGTACTTC
size: few; V: TRBV29-1; length: 16; J: TRBJ2-7; D: TRBD1; CDR3: CSVEDGRQGLTYEQYF; DNA: TGCAGCGTTGAAGACGGCCGACAGGGGCTCACCTACGAGCAGTACTTC
size: many; V: TRBV7-9; length: 13; J: TRBJ1-5; D: NA; CDR3: CASSLDVVGGQHF; DNA: TGTGCCAGCAGCTTAGACGTAGTAGGGGGCCAGCATTTT
size: NA; V: TRBV12-3/TRBV12-4; length: 13; J: TRBJ2-7; D: NA; CDR3: CASSLMSYYEQYF; DNA: TGTGCCAGCAGTTTAATGTCTTATTACGAGCAGTACTTC
size: NA; V: TRBV5-6; length: 14; J: TRBJ2-5; D: NA; CDR3: CASSLALLGETQYF; DNA: TGTGCCAGCAGCTTGGCCTTATTAGGGGAGACCCAGTACTTC
size: NA; V: TRBV29-1; length: 13; J: TRBJ2-5; D: TRBD1; CDR3: CSVGTGVEETQYF; DNA: TGCAGCGTTGGGACAGGTGTTGAAGAGACCCAGTACTTC
size: few; V: TRBV7-2; length: 15; J: TRBJ2-7; D: TRBD2; CDR3: CASSQQTSGSREQYF; DNA: TGTGCCAGCAGCCAACAGACTAGCGGGAGTCGTGAGCAGTACTTC
size: NA; V: TRBV12-3/TRBV12-4; length: 16; J: TRBJ2-3; D: TRBD1; CDR3: CASSPKTGVGTDTQYF; DNA: TGTGCCAGCAGTCCAAAGACAGGGGTGGGCACAGATACGCAGTATTTT
size: many; V: TRBV29-1; length: 14; J: TRBJ2-3; D: NA; CDR3: CSVDRLGGTDTQYF; DNA: TGCAGCGTGGACCGACTAGGGGGCACAGATACGCAGTATTTT
size: many; V: TRBV7-2; length: 13; J: TRBJ2-1; D: NA; CDR3: CASSLTFADEQFF; DNA: TGTGCCAGCAGCTTAACGTTCGCGGATGAGCAGTTCTTC
size: many; V: TRBV7-6; length: 14; J: TRBJ2-7; D: TRBD1; CDR3: CASSFRQGFYEQYF; DNA: TGTGCCAGCAGCTTTAGACAGGGTTTCTACGAGCAGTACTTC
size: many; V: TRBV7-2; length: 13; J: TRBJ2-7; D: NA; CDR3: CASRAAKGYEQYF; DNA: TGTGCCAGCAGGGCAGCTAAGGGCTACGAGCAGTACTTC
size: NA; V: TRBV6-7; length: 14; J: TRBJ2-7; D: NA; CDR3: CASSGTGVLYEQYF; DNA: TGTGCCAGCAGTGGAACAGGTGTCCTCTACGAGCAGTACTTC
size: many; V: TRBV12-3/TRBV12-4; length: 11; J: TRBJ1-1; D: NA; CDR3: CASSRSTEAFF; DNA: TGTGCCAGCAGCCGGTCCACTGAAGCTTTCTTT
size: NA; V: TRBV20-1; length: 17; J: TRBJ2-1; D: NA; CDR3: CCARAPPQGKSYNEQFF; DNA: TGCTGTGCCAGAGCCCCCCCTCAGGGGAAGTCCTACAATGAGCAGTTCTTC
size: few; V: TRBV29-1; length: 13; J: TRBJ2-5; D: NA; CDR3: CSVEGDPVLGQYF; DNA: TGCAGCGTTGAAGGAGACCCAGTACTAGGCCAGTACTTC
size: many; V: TRBV24-1; length: 13; J: TRBJ2-5; D: TRBD1; CDR3: CATRGTGVETQYF; DNA: TGTGCCACCAGGGGGACAGGGGTAGAGACCCAGTACTTC
size: NA; V: TRBV3-1; length: 18; J: TRBJ2-1; D: TRBD1; CDR3: CASSQSGTGAFSYNEQFF; DNA: TGTGCCAGCAGCCAATCGGGGACAGGGGCCTTTTCCTACAATGAGCAGTTCTTC
size: NA; V: TRBV10-3; length: 13; J: TRBJ2-1; D: TRBD2; CDR3: CAISYKRENEQFF; DNA: TGTGCCATCAGTTATAAGCGGGAGAATGAGCAGTTCTTC
size: many; V: TRBV10-3; length: 18; J: TRBJ2-1; D: TRBD2; CDR3: CANARTSGALSSYNEQFF; DNA: TGTGCCAACGCAAGGACTAGCGGGGCCCTGAGCTCCTACAATGAGCAGTTCTTC
size: many; V: TRBV20-1; length: 13; J: TRBJ2-2; D: NA; CDR3: CSATGENTGELFF; DNA: TGCAGTGCTACAGGGGAGAACACCGGGGAGCTGTTTTTT
size: NA; V: TRBV20-1; length: 13; J: TRBJ2-7; D: NA; CDR3: CSAREGGSYEQYF; DNA: TGCAGTGCTAGAGAGGGCGGATCCTACGAGCAGTACTTC
size: few; V: TRBV11-1; length: 18; J: TRBJ2-3; D: NA; CDR3: CASSPMDSPRPSTDTQYF; DNA: TGTGCCAGCAGCCCTATGGATTCCCCCCGCCCTTCGACAGATACGCAGTATTTT
size: few; V: TRBV29-1; length: 12; J: TRBJ1-1; D: NA; CDR3: CSVEGAYTEAFF; DNA: TGCAGCGTTGAGGGGGCCTACACTGAAGCTTTCTTT
size: few; V: TRBV30; length: 13; J: TRBJ2-7; D: TRBD1; CDR3: CAWSATGVGEQYF; DNA: TGTGCCTGGAGTGCGACAGGGGTCGGCGAGCAGTACTTC
size: NA; V: TRBV6-5; length: 14; J: TRBJ1-1; D: TRBD1; CDR3: CASRYGQGISEAFF; DNA: TGTGCCAGCAGGTACGGACAGGGGATCTCTGAAGCTTTCTTT
size: NA; V: TRBV12-3/TRBV12-4; length: 16; J: TRBJ1-1; D: NA; CDR3: CASSPYPEGTVTEAFF; DNA: TGTGCCAGCAGCCCTTATCCCGAAGGTACGGTCACTGAAGCTTTCTTT
size: NA; V: TRBV9; length: 15; J: TRBJ2-2; D: TRBD1; CDR3: CASSAGDRGTGELFF; DNA: TGTGCCAGCAGCGCTGGGGACAGGGGTACCGGGGAGCTGTTTTTT
size: NA; V: TRBV28; length: 13; J: TRBJ2-7; D: NA; CDR3: CASSWANTYEQYF; DNA: TGTGCCAGCAGTTGGGCAAACACCTACGAGCAGTACTTC
size: once; V: TRBV28; length: 16; J: TRBJ2-7; D: NA; CDR3: CASSFARSRATYEQYF; DNA: TGTGCCAGCAGTTTCGCTCGTTCCAGGGCAACCTACGAGCAGTACTTC
size: few; V: TRBV20-1; length: 12; J: TRBJ1-2; D: NA; CDR3: CSAVLRSYGYTF; DNA: TGCAGTGCGGTTCTTCGGTCCTATGGCTACACCTTC
size: many; V: TRBV20-1; length: 16; J: TRBJ2-1; D: NA; CDR3: CSARPGSGILHNEQFF; DNA: TGCAGTGCTAGGCCCGGGAGCGGAATCTTACACAATGAGCAGTTCTTC
size: few; V: TRBV6-5; length: 17; J: TRBJ1-2; D: NA; CDR3: CASSYSGSIGVNYGYTF; DNA: TGTGCCAGCAGTTACTCCGGGTCAATTGGGGTTAACTATGGCTACACCTTC
size: NA; V: TRBV20-1; length: 12; J: TRBJ2-3; D: NA; CDR3: CSARSSSDTQYF; DNA: TGCAGTGCTAGATCGTCTTCAGATACGCAGTATTTT
size: NA; V: TRBV18; length: 13; J: TRBJ1-5; D: NA; CDR3: CASSPSINQPQHF; DNA: TGTGCCAGCTCACCGAGCATCAATCAGCCCCAGCATTTT
size: NA; V: TRBV18; length: 12; J: TRBJ2-5; D: NA; CDR3: CASSPPHGTQYF; DNA: TGTGCCAGCTCACCCCCCCACGGGACCCAGTACTTC
size: many; V: TRBV6-5; length: 15; J: TRBJ1-4; D: NA; CDR3: CASSYRLREGEKLFF; DNA: TGTGCCAGCAGTTACCGTTTGCGAGAGGGGGAAAAACTGTTTTTT
size: NA; V: TRBV5-1; length: 12; J: TRBJ2-5; D: NA; CDR3: CASSLGGLGQYF; DNA: TGCGCCAGCAGCTTGGGAGGGCTAGGCCAGTACTTC